The source of this T cell receptor beta chain is a study of memory CD4+ T cells and cytomegalovirus serostatus. This clone appeared a few times. CDR3 length: 14 residues. CDR1 and CDR2 (germline): MNHNS, SASEGT. The junction had 8 bases not matched to a gene; V was cut back by 4 bases and J by 10 bases. The data were produced by immunoSEQ multiplex PCR, yet TCRdb's version contains in-frame clones alone and is incomplete. The sample contains 50,000 to 60,000 clones, around four fifths of which appear only once. Single viable CD3+CD4+CD8-CD45RO+ cells were sorted as the memory CD4+ T cells. Sequencing input: memory CD4+ T cells from blood. This receptor was obtained from an adult in good health and CMV-seropositive. V gene TRBV6-1 combines with J gene TRBJ2-1; TRBD2 matches at 9 bases. CDR3 bases: TGTGCCAGCAGTGTCCTAGCGGGGTCTTGGGAGCAGTTCTTC. This codes for CASSVLAGSWEQFF.